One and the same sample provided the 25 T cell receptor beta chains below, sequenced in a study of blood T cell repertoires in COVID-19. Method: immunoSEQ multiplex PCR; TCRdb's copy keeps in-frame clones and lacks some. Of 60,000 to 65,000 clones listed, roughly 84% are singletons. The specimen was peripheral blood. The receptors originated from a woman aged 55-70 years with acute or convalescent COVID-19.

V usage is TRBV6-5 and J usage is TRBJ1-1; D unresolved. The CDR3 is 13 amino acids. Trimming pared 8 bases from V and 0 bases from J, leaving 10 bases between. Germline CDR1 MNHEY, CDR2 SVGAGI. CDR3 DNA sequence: TGTGCCAGCTTAAACGGGGTGAACACTGAAGCTTTCTTT. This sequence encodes CASLNGVNTEAFF.

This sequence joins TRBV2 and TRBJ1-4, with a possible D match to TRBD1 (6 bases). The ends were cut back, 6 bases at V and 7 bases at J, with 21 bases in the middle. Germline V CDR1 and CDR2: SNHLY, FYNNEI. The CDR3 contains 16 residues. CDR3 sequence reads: CASSLPVGTGTEKLFF. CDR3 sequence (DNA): TGTGCCAGCAGCCTACCTGTCGGAACAGGGACTGAAAAACTGTTTTTT. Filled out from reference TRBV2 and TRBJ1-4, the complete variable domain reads EPEVTQTPSHQVTQMGQEVILRCVPISNHLYFYWYRQILGQKVEFLVSFYNNEISEKSEIFDDQFSVERPDGSNFTLKIRSTKLEDSAMYFCASSLPVGTGTEKLFFGSGTQLSVL.

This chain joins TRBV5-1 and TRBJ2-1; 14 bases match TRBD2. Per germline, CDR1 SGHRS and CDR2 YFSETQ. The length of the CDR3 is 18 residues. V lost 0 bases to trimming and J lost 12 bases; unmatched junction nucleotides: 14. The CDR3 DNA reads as TGCGCCAGCAGCTTGGAGGGACTGACTAGCGGGGGGGCAATCGTGCAGTTCTTC. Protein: CASSLEGLTSGGAIVQFF.

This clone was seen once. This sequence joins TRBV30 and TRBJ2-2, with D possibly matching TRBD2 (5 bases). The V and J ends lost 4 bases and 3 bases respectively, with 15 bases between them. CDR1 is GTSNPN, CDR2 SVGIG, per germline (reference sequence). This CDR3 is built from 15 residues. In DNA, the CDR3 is TGTGCCTGGACCCTAGGATCTAGCCACACCGGGGAGCTGTTTTTT. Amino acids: CAWTLGSSHTGELFF.

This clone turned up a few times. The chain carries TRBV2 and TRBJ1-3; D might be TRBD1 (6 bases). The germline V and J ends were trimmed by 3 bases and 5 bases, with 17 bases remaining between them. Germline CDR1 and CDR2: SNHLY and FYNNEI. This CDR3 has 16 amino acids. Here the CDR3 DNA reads TGTGCCAGCAGTGAGCGGGCAGGGGCAGAGAGAAACACCATATATTTT. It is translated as CASSERAGAERNTIYF.

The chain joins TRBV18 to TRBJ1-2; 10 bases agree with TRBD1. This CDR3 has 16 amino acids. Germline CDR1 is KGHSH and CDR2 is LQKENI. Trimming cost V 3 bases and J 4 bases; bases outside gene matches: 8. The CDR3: CASSPLLTGGGYGYTF. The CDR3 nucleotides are TGTGCCAGCTCACCCCTTCTGACAGGGGGCGGCTATGGCTACACCTTC.

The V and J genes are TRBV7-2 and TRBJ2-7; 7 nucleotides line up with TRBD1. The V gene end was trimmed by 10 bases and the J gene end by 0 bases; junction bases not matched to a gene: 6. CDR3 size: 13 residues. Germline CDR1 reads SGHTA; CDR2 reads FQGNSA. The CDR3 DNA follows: TGTGCCATCCCGGGACAGAGCTCCTACGAGCAGTACTTC. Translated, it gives CAIPGQSSYEQYF. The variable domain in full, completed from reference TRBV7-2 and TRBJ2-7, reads GAGVSQSPSNKVTEKGKDVELRCDPISGHTALYWYRQSLGQGLEFLIYFQGNSAPDKSGLPSDRFSAERTGGSVSTLTIQRTQQEDSAVYLCAIPGQSSYEQYFGPGTRLTVT.

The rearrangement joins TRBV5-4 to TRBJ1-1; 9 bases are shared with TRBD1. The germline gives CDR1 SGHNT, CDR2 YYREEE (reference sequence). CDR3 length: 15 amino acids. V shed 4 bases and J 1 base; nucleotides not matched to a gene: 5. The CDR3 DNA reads TGTGCCAGCAGCCATGCGGGACAGGGGAACACTGAAGCTTTCTTT. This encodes CASSHAGQGNTEAFF.

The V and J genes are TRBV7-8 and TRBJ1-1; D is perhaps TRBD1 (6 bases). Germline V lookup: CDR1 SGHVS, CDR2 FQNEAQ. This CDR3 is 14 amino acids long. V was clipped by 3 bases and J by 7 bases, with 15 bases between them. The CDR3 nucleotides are TGTGCCAGCAGCTTGAGGACAGCCCCCTATGAAGCTTTCTTT. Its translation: CASSLRTAPYEAFF. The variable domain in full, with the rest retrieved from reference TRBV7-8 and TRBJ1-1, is GAGVSQSPRYKVAKRGQDVALRCDPISGHVSLFWYQQALGQGPEFLTYFQNEAQLDKSGLPSDRFFAERPEGSVSTLKIQRTQQEDSAVYLCASSLRTAPYEAFFGQGTRLTVV.

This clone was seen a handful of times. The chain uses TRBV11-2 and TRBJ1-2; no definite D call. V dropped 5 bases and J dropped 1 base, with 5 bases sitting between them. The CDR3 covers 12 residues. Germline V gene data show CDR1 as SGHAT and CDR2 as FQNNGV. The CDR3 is CASSLLNYGYTF. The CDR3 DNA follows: TGTGCCAGCAGCCTACTTAACTATGGCTACACCTTC.

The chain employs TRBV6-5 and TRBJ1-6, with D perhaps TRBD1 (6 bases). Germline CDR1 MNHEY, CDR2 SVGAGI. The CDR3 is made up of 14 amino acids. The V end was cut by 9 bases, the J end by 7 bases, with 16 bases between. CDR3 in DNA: TGTGCCAGTTGGGCAGGGGCGCAGAATTCACCCCTCCACTTT. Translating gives CASWAGAQNSPLHF.

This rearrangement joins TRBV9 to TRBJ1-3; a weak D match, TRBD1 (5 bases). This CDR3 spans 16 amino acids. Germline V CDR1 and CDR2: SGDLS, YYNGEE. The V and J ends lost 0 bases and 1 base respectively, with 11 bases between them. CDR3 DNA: TGTGCCAGCAGCGTAGAGGCTGGGGCATCTGGAAACACCATATATTTT. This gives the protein CASSVEAGASGNTIYF.

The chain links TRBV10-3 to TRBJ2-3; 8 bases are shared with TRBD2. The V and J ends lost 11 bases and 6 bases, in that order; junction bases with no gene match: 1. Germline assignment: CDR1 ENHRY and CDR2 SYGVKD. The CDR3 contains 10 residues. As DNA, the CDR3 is TGTGCCTCGGGGGGGGATACGCAGTATTTT. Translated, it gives CASGGDTQYF.

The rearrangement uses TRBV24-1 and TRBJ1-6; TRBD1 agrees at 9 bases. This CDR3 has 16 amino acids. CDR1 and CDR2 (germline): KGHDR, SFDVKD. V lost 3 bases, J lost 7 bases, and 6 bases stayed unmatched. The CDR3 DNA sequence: TGTGCCACCAGTGATACAGGGGGCGCGGGAAATTCACCCCTCCACTTT. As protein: CATSDTGGAGNSPLHF.

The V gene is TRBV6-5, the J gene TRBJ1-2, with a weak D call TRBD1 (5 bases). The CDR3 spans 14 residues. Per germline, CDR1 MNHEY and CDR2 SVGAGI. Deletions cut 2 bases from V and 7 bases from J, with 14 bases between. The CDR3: CASSYLEQGGGYTF. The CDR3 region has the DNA TGTGCCAGCAGTTACCTCGAGCAGGGAGGTGGCTACACCTTC.

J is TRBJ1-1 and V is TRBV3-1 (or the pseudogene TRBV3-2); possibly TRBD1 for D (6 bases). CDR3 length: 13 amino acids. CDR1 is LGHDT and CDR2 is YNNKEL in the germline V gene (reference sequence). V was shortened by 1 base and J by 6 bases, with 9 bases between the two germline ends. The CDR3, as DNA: TGTGCCAGCAGCCAAGCCGGGACACCTGAAGCTTTCTTT. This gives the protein CASSQAGTPEAFF.

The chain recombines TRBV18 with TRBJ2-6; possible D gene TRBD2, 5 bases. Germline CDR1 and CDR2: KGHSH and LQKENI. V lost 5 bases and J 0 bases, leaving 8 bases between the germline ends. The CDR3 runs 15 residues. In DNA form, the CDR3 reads TGTGCCAGCTCAGACGGGGACTCTGGGGCCAACGTCCTGACTTTC. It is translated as CASSDGDSGANVLTF.

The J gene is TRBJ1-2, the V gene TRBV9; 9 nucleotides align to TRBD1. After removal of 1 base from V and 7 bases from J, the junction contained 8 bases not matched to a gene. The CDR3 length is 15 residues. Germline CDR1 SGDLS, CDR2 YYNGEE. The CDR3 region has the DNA TGTGCCAGCAGCGTACTCACAGGGGGCGACGGTGGCTACACCTTC. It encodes CASSVLTGGDGGYTF.

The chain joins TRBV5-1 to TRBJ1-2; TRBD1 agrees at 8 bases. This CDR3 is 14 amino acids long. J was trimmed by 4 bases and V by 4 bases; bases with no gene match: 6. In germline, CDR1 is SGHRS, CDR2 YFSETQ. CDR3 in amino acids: CASSLGQGGYGYTF. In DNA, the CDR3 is TGCGCCAGCAGCCTAGGACAGGGTGGCTATGGCTACACCTTC.

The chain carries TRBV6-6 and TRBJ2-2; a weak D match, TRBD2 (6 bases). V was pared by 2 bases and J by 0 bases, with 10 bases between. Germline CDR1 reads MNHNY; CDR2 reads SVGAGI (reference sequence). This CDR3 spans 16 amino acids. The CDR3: CASSYRLVANTGELFF. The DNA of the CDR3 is TGTGCCAGCAGTTACCGACTAGTCGCGAACACCGGGGAGCTGTTTTTT.

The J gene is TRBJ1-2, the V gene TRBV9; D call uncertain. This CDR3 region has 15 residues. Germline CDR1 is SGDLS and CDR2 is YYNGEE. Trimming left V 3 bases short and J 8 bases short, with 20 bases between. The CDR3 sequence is CASSARLDTRGGYTF. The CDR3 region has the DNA TGTGCCAGCAGCGCCCGACTCGACACCCGCGGGGGCTACACCTTC. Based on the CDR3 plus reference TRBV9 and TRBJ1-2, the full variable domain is DSGVTQTPKHLITATGQRVTLRCSPRSGDLSVYWYQQSLDQGLQFLIQYYNGEERAKGNILERFSAQQFPDLHSELNLSSLELGDSALYFCASSARLDTRGGYTFGSGTRLTVV.

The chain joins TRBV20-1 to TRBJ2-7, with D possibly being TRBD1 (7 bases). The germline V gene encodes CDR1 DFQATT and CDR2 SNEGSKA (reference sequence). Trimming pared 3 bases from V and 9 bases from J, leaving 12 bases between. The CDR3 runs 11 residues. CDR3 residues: CSASEQGGQYF. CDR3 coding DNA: TGCAGTGCTAGTGAGCAGGGGGGGCAGTACTTC.

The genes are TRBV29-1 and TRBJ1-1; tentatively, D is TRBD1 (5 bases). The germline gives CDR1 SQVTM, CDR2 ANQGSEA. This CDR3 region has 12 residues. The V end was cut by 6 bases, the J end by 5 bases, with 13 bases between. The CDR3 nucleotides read TGCAGCGTCCTCCAGGGAGGGACTGAAGCTTTCTTT. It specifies CSVLQGGTEAFF.

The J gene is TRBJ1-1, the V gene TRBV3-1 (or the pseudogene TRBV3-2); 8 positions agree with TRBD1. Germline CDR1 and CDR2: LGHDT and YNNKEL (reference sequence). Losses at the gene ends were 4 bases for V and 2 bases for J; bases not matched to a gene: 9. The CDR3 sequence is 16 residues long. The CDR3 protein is CASSLTGQGGNTEAFF. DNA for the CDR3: TGTGCCAGCAGCCTAACTGGACAGGGAGGAAACACTGAAGCTTTCTTT.

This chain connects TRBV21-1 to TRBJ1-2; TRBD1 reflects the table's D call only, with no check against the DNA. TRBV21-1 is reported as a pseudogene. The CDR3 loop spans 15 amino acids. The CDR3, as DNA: TGTGCCAGCAGCATACAGGGGCCTGCTAACTATGGCTACACCTTC. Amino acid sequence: CASSIQGPANYGYTF.